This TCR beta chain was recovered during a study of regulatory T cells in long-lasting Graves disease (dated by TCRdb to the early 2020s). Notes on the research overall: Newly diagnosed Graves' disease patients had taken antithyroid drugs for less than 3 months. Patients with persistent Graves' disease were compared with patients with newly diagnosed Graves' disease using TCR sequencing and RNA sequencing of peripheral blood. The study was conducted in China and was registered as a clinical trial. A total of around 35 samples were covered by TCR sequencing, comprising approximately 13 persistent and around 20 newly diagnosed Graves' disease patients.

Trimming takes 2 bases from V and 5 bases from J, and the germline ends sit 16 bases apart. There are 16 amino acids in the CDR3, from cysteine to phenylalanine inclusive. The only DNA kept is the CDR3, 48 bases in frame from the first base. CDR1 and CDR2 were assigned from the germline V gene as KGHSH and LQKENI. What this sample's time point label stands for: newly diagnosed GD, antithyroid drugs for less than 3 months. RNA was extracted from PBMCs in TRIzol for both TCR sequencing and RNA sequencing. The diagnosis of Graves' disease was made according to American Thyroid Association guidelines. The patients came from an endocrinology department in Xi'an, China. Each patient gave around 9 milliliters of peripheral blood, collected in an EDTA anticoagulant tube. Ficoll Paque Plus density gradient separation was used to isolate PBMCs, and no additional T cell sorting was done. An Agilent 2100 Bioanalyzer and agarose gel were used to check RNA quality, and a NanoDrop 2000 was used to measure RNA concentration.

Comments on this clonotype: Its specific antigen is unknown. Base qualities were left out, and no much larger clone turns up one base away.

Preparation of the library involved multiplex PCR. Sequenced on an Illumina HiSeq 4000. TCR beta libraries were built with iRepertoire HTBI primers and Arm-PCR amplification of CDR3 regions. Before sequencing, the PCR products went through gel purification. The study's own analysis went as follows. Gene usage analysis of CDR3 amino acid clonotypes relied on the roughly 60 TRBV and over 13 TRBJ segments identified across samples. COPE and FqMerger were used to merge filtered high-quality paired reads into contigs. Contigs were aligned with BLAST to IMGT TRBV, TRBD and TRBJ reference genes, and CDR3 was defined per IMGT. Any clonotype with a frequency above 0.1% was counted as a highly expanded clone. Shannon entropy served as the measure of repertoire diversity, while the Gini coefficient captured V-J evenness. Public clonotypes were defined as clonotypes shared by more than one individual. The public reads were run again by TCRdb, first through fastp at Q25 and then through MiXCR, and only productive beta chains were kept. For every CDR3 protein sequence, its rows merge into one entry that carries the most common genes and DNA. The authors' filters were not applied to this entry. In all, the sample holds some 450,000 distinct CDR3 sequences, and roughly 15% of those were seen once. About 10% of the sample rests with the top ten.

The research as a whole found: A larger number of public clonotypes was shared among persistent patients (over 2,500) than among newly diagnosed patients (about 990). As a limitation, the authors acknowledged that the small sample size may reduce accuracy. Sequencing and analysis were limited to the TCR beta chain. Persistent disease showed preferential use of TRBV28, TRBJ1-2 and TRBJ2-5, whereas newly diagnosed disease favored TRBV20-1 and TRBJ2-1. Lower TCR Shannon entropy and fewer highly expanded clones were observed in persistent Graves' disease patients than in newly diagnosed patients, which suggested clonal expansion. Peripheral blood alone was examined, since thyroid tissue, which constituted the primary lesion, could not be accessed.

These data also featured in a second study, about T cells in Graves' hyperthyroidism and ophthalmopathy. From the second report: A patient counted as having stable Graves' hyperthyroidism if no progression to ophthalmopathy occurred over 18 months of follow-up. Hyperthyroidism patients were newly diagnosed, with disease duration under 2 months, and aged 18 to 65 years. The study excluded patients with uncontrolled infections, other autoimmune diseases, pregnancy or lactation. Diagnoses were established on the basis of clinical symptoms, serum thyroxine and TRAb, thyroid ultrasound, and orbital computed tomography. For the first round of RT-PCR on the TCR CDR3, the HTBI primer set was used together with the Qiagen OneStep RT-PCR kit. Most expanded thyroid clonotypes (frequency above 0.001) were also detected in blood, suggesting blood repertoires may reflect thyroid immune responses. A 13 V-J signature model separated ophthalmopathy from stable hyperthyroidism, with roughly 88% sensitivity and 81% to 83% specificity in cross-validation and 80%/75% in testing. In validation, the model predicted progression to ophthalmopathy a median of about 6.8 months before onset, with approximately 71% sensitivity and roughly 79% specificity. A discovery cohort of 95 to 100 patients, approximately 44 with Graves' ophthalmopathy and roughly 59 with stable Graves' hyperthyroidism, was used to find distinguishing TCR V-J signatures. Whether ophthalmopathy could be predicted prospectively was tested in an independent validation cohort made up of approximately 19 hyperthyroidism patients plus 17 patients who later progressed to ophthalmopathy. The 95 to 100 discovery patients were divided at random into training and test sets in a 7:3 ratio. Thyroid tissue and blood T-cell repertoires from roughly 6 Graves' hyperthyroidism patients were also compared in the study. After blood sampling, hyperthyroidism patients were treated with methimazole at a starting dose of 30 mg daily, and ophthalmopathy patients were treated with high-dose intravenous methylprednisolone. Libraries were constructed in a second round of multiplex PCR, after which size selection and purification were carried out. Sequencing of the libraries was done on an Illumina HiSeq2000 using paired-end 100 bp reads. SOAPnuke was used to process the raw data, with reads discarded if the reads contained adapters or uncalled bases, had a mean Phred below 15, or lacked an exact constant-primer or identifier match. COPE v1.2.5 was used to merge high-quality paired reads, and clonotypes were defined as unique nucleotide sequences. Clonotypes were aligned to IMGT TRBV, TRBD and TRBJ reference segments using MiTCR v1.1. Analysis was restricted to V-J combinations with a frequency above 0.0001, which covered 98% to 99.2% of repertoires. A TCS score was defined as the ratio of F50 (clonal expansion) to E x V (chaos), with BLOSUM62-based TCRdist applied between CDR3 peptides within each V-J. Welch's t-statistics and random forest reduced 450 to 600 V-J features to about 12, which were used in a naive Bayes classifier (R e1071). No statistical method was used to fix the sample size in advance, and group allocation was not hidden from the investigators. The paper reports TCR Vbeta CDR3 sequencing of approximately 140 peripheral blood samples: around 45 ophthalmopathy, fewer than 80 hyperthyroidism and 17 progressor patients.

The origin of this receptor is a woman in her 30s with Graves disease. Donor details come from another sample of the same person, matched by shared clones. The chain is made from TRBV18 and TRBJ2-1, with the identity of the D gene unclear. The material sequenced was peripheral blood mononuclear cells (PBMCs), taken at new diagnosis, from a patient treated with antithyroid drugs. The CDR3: CASSPVALALNNEQFF. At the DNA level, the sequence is TGTGCCAGCTCACCAGTGGCGCTGGCCCTCAACAATGAGCAGTTCTTC. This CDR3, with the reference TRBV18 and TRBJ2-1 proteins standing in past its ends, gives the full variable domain NAGVMQNPRHLVRRRGQEARLRCSPMKGHSHVYWYRQLPEEGLKFMVYLQKENIIDESGMPKERFSAEFPKEGPSILRIQQVVRGDSAAYFCASSPVALALNNEQFFGPGTRLTVL.